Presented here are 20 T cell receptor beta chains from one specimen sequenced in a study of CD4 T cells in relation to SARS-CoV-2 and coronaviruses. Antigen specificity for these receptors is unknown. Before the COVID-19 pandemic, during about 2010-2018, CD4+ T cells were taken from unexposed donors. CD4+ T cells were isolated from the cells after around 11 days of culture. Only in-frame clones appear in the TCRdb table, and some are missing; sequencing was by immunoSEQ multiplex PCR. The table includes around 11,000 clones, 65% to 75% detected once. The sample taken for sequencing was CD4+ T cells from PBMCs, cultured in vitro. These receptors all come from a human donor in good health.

CDR3 nucleotide sequence: TGTGCCAGTAGTGTCCAGGGGCTAGATACGCAGTATTTT. Translating gives CASSVQGLDTQYF. The J gene is TRBJ2-3, the V gene TRBV19, with D perhaps matching TRBD1 (6 bases). The CDR3 is made up of 13 amino acids. The germline V gene has CDR1 LNHDA and CDR2 SQIVND (reference sequence). Trimming stripped 5 bases from V and 5 bases from J, with 11 bases between.

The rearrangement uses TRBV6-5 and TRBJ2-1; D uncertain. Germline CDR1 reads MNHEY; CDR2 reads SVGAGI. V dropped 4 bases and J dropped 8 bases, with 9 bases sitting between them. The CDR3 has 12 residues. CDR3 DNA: TGTGCCAGCAGTTGGTTAGTCGATGAGCAGTTCTTC. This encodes CASSWLVDEQFF.

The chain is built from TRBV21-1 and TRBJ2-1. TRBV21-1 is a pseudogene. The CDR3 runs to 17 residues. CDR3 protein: CASSKTIHRTIYNEQFF. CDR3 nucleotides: TGTGCCAGCAGCAAGACTATACACAGGACGATATACAATGAGCAGTTCTTC.

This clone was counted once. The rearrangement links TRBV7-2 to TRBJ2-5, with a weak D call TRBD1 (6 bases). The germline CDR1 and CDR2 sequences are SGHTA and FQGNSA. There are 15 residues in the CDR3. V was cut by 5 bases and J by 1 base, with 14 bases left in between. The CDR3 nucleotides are TGTGCCAGCAGCCCCGTTAGGGGGAGCCAAGAGACCCAGTACTTC. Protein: CASSPVRGSQETQYF. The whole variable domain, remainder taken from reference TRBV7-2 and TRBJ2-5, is GAGVSQSPSNKVTEKGKDVELRCDPISGHTALYWYRQSLGQGLEFLIYFQGNSAPDKSGLPSDRFSAERTGGSVSTLTIQRTQQEDSAVYLCASSPVRGSQETQYFGPGTRLLVL.

The DNA for the CDR3 is TGTGCTAGTGGGACCGTCCCCGGATCCGAGCAGTACTTC. It specifies CASGTVPGSEQYF. V and J are TRBV12-5 and TRBJ2-7, with no clear D. CDR1 LGHNT and CDR2 FRNRAP come from the germline V gene. Between the trimmed V and J ends, which lost 6 bases and 6 bases, there was a span of 15 bases. The CDR3 totals 13 residues.

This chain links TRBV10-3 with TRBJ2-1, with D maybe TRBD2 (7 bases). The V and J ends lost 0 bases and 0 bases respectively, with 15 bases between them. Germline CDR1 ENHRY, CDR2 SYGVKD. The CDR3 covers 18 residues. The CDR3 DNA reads TGTGCCATCAGTGAGTCGTGGGGGGGCCTAAGCTCCTACAATGAGCAGTTCTTC. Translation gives CAISESWGGLSSYNEQFF.

The CDR3 reads CASSQYSRRETQYF. CDR3 in DNA: TGTGCCAGCAGCCAGTATAGCCGGCGGGAGACCCAGTACTTC. The chain links TRBV3-1 (or the pseudogene TRBV3-2) to TRBJ2-5; D is unclear. Germline assignment: CDR1 LGHDT and CDR2 YNNKEL (reference sequence). This CDR3 contains 14 residues. V was trimmed by 3 bases and J by 5 bases, leaving 13 bases between them.

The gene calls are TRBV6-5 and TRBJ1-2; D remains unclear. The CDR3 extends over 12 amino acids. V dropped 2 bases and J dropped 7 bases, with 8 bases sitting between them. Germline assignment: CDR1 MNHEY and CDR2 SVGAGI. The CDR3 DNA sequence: TGTGCCAGCAGTTACGATTCCAGTGGCTACACCTTC. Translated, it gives CASSYDSSGYTF.

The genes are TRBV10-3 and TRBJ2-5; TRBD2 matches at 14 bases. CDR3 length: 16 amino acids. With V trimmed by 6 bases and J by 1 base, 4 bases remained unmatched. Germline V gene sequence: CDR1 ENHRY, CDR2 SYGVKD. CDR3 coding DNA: TGTGCCATCAGGCCCGGGACTAGCGGGAGCCAAGAGACCCAGTACTTC. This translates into CAIRPGTSGSQETQYF.

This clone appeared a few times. As DNA, the CDR3 is TGTGCCAGCAGCCAAGGGCCGGACAGGGCCTACGAGCAGTACTTC. It translates to CASSQGPDRAYEQYF. V usage is TRBV3-1 (or the pseudogene TRBV3-2) and J usage is TRBJ2-7; TRBD1 aligns across 8 bases. The CDR3 runs 15 residues. V lost 1 base and J lost 2; bases outside the gene matches: 4. Germline CDR1 is LGHDT and CDR2 is YNNKEL (reference sequence).

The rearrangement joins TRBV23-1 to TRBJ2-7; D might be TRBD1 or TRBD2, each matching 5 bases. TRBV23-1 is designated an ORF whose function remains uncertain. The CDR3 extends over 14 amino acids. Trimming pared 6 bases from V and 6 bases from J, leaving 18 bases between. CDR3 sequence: CASRVRGWGCEQYF. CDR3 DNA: TGCGCCAGCAGGGTCAGAGGATGGGGGTGCGAGCAGTACTTC.

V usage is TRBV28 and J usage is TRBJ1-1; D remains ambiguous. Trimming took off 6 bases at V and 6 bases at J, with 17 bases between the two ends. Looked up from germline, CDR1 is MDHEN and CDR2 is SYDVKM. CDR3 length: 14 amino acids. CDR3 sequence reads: CASSNPGRVSEAFF. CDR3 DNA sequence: TGTGCCAGCAGCAACCCGGGGAGGGTCTCTGAAGCTTTCTTT.

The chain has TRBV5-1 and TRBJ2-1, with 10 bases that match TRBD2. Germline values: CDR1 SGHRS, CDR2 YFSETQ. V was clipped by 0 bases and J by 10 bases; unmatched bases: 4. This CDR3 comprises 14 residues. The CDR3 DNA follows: TGCGCCAGCAGCTTGGTCGGGACTAGCGTCGAGCAGTTCTTC. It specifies CASSLVGTSVEQFF.

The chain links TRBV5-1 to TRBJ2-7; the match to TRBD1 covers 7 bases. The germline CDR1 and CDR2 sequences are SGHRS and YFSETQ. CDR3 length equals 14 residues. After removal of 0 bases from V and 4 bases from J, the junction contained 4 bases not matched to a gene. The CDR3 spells CASSLGTGRYEQYF. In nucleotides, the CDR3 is TGCGCCAGCAGCTTGGGGACAGGCCGATACGAGCAGTACTTC.

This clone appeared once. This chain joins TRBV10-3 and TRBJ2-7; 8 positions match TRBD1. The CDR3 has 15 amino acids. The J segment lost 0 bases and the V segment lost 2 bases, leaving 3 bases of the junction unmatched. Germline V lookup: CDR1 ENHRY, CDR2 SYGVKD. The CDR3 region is CAISERTGSSYEQYF. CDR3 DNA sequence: TGTGCCATCAGTGAGCGGACAGGGAGCTCCTACGAGCAGTACTTC.

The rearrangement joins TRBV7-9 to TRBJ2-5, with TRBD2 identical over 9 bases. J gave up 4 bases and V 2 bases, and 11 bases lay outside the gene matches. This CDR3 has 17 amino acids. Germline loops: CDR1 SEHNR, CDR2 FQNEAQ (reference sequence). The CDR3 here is CASSLYLSTSGGETQYF. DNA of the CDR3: TGTGCCAGCAGCTTATATCTCTCGACTAGCGGAGGAGAGACCCAGTACTTC.

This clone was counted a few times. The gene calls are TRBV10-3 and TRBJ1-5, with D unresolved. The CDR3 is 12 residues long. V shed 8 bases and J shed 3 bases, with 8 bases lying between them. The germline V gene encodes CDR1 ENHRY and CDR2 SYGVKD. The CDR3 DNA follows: TGTGCCATCGGACGTAACAATCAGCCCCAGCATTTT. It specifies CAIGRNNQPQHF.

The CDR3 nucleotides read TGTGCCAGCAGGGGCACTGAAGCTTTCTTT. This encodes CASRGTEAFF. This rearrangement joins TRBV21-1 to TRBJ1-1. TRBV21-1 corresponds to a pseudogene. The CDR3 contains 10 residues.

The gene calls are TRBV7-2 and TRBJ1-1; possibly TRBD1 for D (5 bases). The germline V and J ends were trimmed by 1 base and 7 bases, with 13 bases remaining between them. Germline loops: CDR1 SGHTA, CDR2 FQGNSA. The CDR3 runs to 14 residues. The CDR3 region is CASSLGWTRVEAFF. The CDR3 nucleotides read TGTGCCAGCAGCTTAGGGTGGACACGGGTTGAAGCTTTCTTT.

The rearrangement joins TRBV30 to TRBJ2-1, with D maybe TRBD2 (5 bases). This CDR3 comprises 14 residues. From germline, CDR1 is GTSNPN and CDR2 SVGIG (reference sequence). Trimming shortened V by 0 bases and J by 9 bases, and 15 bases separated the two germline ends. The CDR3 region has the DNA TGTGCCTGGAGTGTGTTATTCGAGGGCGGTGAGCAGTTCTTC. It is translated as CAWSVLFEGGEQFF.